Reported below is one TCR beta chain. Per the authors' pipeline: Reference gene primer amplification gave nucleated cell count estimates. Profiling relied on immunoSEQ multiplex PCR, and the TCRdb table lists in-frame clones only, not all of them. V and J calls and clone size are given by that table; D and trimming were obtained from the DNA. This sample carries some 170,000 clones, more than 75% of them seen once, and the ten largest clones take 6%. The source of the sample is a study of blood T cell repertoires in COVID-19. In germline, CDR1 is LNHDA, CDR2 SQIVND (reference sequence). The CDR3 runs 17 residues. After removal of 10 bases from V and 4 bases from J, the junction contained 18 bases not matched to a gene.

This clonotype was sampled from a man between 35 and 55 years old who had recovered from COVID-19. This rearrangement joins TRBV19 to TRBJ1-4; 7 bases match TRBD1. Material for sequencing was PBMCs or T cells enriched from blood (not recorded which). Here the CDR3 reads CATTRSHRGLGNEKLFF. Written as DNA, the CDR3 is TGTGCCACCACGCGGAGTCATAGGGGGCTAGGTAATGAAAAACTGTTTTTT.